This entry is about one T cell receptor (beta chain). The target antigen is unknown. This record comes from a study of beta chain features in type 1 diabetes. Study context: In age, gender and cell yields, patients were similar to healthy donors. The study, taken as a whole, reports: There were fewer insertions and more deletions at the VDJ junctions of type 1 diabetes patients. Relative to healthy donors, patients appeared to have naive, central memory and Treg TCRB repertoires that were more similar.

Expressed TCRB transcripts were sequenced because the isolated RNA had all been reverse transcribed beforehand. Data came from immunoSEQ multiplex PCR; TCRdb stores just in-frame clones and leaves some out. The sample holds 430,000 or so clones; roughly an eighth are singletons and the top ten take 0.045% to 0.05%. Germline CDR1 reads SQVTM; CDR2 reads ANQGSEA. The CDR3 has 13 residues. Every sorted population was more than 98% pure. The receptor's source is a young woman in good health. The source material was naive CD4+ T cells from blood. The chain joins TRBV29-1 to TRBJ2-7; D perhaps matches TRBD2 (5 bases). The CDR3 region has the DNA TGCCAACCCGGGGTTAGGCCCCTTTACGAGCAGTACGTC. It encodes CQPGVRPLYEQYV.